The source of this T cell receptor beta chain is a study of shared clonotypes between healthy human individuals. Overall study results and limits: Sorted-subset sequencing, rarefaction showed, was incomplete despite large depth. Compared with clonotypes that all four donors shared, non-shared clonotypes had lower generation probabilities.

Profiling relied on immunoSEQ multiplex PCR, and the TCRdb table lists in-frame clones only, not all of them. The sample lists about 650,000 clones; less than 97% were seen once. The CDR3 covers 14 residues. The V end was cut by 1 base, the J end by 2 bases, with 8 bases between. Germline V gene sequence: CDR1 MNHEY, CDR2 SVGAGI. Concerning this clone: The antigen remains unidentified. Other DNA sequences in this sample translate to the same CDR3.

CD8 cells classed as naive were CD45RO-negative and positively selected for CCR7, excluding terminally differentiated effector memory CD45RA+ cells. The rearrangement uses TRBV6-5 and TRBJ1-1; D uncertain. Sequencing used naive CD8+ T cells sorted from blood. This clonotype was obtained from a woman aged 25 to 39 in good health. CDR3 in amino acids: CASSYLGVNTEAFF. The CDR3 nucleotides read TGTGCCAGCAGTTACTTGGGTGTCAACACTGAAGCTTTCTTT.